The text below deals with one T cell receptor beta chain. The data stem from a study of cytomegalovirus exposure and HLA in healthy donors. Per the germline V gene, CDR1 is LGHNA and CDR2 is YSLEER. The V gene lost 1 base and the J gene lost 4 bases, with 8 bases spanning the gap. The CDR3 runs 14 residues. With 60 Vbeta and 13 Jbeta primers, the PCR was carried out. Sequencing was performed with immunoSEQ multiplex PCR; in TCRdb, only in-frame clones are kept and a portion is missing. The table shows about 40,000 clones, with around half occurring only once. This sequence joins TRBV4-3 and TRBJ1-3, with D unclear. This receptor was taken from a human donor in good health. The sequencing input was PBMCs. The CDR3 DNA is TGCGCCAGCAGCCAAGCCGCGGGGGGAAACACCATATATTTT. Protein product: CASSQAAGGNTIYF.